This T cell receptor beta chain comes out of a study of blood T cell repertoires in COVID-19. Assay used: immunoSEQ multiplex PCR; TCRdb lists only in-frame clones, some missing. The sample includes 150,000 to 200,000 clones, around nine tenths of them seen just once. There are 11 residues in the CDR3. With 5 bases removed from V and 3 bases from J, the gap between germline ends came to 4 bases. Germline CDR1 reads MNHEY; CDR2 reads SVGAGI. Sequencing was carried out using PBMCs or T cells enriched from blood (not recorded which). This sequence originates from a woman between 50 and 59 years old who had recovered from COVID-19. The rearrangement uses TRBV6-5 and TRBJ1-1, with D unclear. In DNA form, the CDR3 reads TGTGCCAGCAGTCCTGACACTGAAGCTTTCTTT. Translation gives CASSPDTEAFF.